This T cell receptor beta chain was identified in a study of shared clonotypes between healthy human individuals. Across the study: The people who gave samples were two women and a few men aged 18 to 49. Study outcomes and limitations: A generally larger estimated richness was seen in naive subsets than in memory subsets.

Naive CD8 populations comprised CD45RO-negative cells positively selected for CCR7, excluding terminally differentiated effector memory CD45RA+ cells. Donors were healthy HIV-negative adults without recent acute infections or vaccinations. Some clones are missing from TCRdb's copy, which holds only in-frame ones; the method was immunoSEQ multiplex PCR. This sample has some 2,000,000 clones; approximately 94% occur once, and the top ten carry roughly 1%. On this clone: Its antigen is unidentified.

The CDR3 has 15 residues. V shed 2 bases and J 5 bases; nucleotides not matched to a gene: 6. The germline V gene has CDR1 SGHNT and CDR2 YYREEE (reference sequence). What was sequenced was naive CD8+ T cells sorted from blood. The receptor was derived from a man younger than 35 in good health. The chain employs TRBV5-4 and TRBJ1-1; 10 positions match TRBD1. The CDR3 is CASSLTGTGETEAFF. CDR3 DNA sequence: TGTGCCAGCAGCTTAACAGGGACAGGGGAGACTGAAGCTTTCTTT.